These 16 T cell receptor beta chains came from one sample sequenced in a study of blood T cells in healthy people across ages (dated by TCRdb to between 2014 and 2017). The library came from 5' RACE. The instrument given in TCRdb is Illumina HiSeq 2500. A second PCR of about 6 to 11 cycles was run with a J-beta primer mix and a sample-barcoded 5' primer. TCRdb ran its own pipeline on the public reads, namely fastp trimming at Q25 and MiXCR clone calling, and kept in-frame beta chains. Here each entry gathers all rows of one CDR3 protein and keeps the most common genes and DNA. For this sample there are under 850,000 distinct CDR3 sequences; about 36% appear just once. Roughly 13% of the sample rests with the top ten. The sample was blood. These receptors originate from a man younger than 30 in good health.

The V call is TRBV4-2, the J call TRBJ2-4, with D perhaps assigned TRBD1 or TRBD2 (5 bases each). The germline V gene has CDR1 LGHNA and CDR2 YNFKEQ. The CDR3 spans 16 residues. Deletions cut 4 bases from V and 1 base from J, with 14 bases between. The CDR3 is CASSRDGPMAKNIQYF. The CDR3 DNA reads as TGTGCCAGCAGCCGGGACGGACCGATGGCCAAAAACATTCAGTACTTC.

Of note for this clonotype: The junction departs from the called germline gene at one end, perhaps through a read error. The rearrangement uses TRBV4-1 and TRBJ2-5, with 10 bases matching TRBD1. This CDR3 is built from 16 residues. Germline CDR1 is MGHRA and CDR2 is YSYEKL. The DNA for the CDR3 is TGCGCCAGCCGCCATCCCGGGACAGGGGCCCAAGAGACCCAGTACTTC. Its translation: CASRHPGTGAQETQYF.

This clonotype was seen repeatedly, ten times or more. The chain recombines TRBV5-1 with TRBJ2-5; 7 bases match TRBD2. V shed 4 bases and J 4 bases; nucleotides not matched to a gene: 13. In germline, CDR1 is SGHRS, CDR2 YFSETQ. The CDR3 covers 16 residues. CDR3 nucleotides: TGCGCCAGCAGCCCGCGACCAACTAGCGTCGGAGAGACCCAGTACTTC. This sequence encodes CASSPRPTSVGETQYF.

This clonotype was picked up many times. The CDR3 DNA is TGCAGTGCTAACACTGCCCCCCGCGATACGCAGTATTTT. Translation: CSANTAPRDTQYF. This chain uses TRBV20-1 with TRBJ2-3, with D uncertain. V lost 4 bases to trimming and J lost 6 bases, with 14 bases between them. CDR1 is DFQATT, CDR2 SNEGSKA, per germline (reference sequence). The CDR3 consists of 13 residues.

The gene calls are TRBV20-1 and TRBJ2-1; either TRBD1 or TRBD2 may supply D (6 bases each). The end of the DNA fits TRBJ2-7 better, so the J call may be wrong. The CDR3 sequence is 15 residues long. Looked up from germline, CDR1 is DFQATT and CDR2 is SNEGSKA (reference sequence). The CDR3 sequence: CSARDPWGADNEQYF. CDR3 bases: TGCAGTGCTAGAGACCCCTGGGGGGCCGACAATGAGCAGTACTTC.

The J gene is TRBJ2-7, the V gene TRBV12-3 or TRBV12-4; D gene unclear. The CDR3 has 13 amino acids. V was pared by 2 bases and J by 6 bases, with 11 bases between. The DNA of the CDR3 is TGTGCCAGCAGTTTATCACCGATCGGCGAGCAGTACTTC. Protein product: CASSLSPIGEQYF.

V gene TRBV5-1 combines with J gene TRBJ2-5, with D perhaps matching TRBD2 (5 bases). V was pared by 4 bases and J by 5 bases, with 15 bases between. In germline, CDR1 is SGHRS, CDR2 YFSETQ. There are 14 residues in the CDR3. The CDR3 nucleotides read TGCGCCAGCAGCCTGGTCGTGGGGAGTGAGACCCAGTACTTC. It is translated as CASSLVVGSETQYF. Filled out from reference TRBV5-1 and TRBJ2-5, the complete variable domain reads KAGVTQTPRYLIKTRGQQVTLSCSPISGHRSVSWYQQTPGQGLQFLFEYFSETQRNKGNFPGRFSGRQFSNSRSEMNVSTLELGDSALYLCASSLVVGSETQYFGPGTRLLVL.

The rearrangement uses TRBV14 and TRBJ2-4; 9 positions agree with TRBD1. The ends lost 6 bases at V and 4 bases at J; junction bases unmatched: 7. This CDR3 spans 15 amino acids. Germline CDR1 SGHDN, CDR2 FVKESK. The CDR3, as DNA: TGTGCCAGCAGTCAACTGACAGGGGGGAAAAACATTCAGTACTTC. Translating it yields CASSQLTGGKNIQYF. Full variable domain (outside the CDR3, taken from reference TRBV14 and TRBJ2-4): EAGVTQFPSHSVIEKGQTVTLRCDPISGHDNLYWYRRVMGKEIKFLLHFVKESKQDESGMPNNRFLAERTGGTYSTLKVQPAELEDSGVYFCASSQLTGGKNIQYFGAGTRLSVL.

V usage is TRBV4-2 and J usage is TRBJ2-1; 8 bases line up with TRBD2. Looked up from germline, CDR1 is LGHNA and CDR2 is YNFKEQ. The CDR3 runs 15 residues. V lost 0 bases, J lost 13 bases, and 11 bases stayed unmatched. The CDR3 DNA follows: TGTGCCAGCAGCCAAGATCTCGGGAGGGTGGAGACCCAGTTCTTC. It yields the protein CASSQDLGRVETQFF.

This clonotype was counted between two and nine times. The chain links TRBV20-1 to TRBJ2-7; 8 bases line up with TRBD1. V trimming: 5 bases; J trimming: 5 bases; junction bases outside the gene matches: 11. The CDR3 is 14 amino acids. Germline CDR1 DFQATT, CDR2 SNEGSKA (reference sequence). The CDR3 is CSASMQGALDEQYF. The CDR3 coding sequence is TGCAGTGCTTCTATGCAGGGGGCGTTAGACGAGCAGTACTTC.

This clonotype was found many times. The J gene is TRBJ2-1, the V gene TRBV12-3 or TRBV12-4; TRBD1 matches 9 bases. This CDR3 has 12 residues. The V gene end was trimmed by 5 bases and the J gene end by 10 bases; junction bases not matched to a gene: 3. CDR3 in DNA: TGTGCCAGCAGTCCCGGGACAGGGGAGCAGTTCTTC. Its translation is CASSPGTGEQFF.

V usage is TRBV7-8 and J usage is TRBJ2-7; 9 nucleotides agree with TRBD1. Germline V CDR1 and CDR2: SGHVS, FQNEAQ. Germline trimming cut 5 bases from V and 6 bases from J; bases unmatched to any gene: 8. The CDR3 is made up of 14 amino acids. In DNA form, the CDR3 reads TGTGCCAGCAGCGGCCTACAGGGGGCAACCGAGCAGTACTTC. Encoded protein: CASSGLQGATEQYF.

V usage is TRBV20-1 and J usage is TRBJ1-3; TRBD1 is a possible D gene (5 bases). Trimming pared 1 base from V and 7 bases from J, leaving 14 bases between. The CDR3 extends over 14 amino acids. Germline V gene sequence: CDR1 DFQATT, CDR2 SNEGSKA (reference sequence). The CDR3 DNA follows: TGCAGTGCTAGAGTTGGGCGGAGGGGTAACACCATATATTTT. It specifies CSARVGRRGNTIYF.

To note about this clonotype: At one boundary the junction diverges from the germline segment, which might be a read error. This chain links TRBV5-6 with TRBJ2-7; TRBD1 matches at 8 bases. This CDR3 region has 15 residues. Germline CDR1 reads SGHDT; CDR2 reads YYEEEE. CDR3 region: CASSFGPGGSYERYF. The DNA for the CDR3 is TGTGCCAGCAGCTTTGGGCCAGGGGGCTCCTACGAGCGGTACTTC. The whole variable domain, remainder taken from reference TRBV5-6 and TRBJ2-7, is DAGVTQSPTHLIKTRGQQVTLRCSPKSGHDTVSWYQQALGQGPQFIFQYYEEEERQRGNFPDRFSGHQFPNYSSELNVNALLLGDSALYLCASSFGPGGSYERYFGPGTRLTVT.

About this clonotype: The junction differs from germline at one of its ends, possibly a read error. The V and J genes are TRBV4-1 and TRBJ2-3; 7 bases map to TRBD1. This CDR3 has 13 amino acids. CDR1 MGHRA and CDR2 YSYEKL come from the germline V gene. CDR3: CASSQEGTDAQYF. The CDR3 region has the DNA TGCGCCAGCAGCCAAGAGGGGACAGATGCGCAGTATTTT.

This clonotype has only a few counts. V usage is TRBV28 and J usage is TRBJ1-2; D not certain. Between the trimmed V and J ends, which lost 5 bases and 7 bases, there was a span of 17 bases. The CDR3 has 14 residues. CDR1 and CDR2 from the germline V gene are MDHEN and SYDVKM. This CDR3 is CASSLEGATIGYTF. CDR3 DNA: TGTGCCAGCAGTCTTGAAGGAGCCACTATTGGCTACACCTTC.